These 6 T cell receptor beta chains share one sample of origin, sequenced in a study of T cell responses to AZD1222 COVID-19 vaccine. Data came from immunoSEQ multiplex PCR; TCRdb stores just in-frame clones and leaves some out. Of approximately 150,000 clones in the sample, nearly 95% were seen once. Here the sequenced sample was peripheral blood, taken on day 0 of AZD1222 vaccination. These receptors originate from an adult in good health.

This sequence joins TRBV11-1 and TRBJ1-3, with D uncertain. V was shortened by 1 base and J by 0 bases, with 10 bases between the two germline ends. CDR1 and CDR2 from the germline V gene are SGHAT and FQDESV (reference sequence). The CDR3 totals 16 residues. CDR3 region: CASSLGSSFSGNTIYF. The CDR3 DNA reads as TGTGCCAGCAGCTTAGGCTCGTCTTTCTCTGGAAACACCATATATTTT.

This chain connects TRBV19 to TRBJ2-5, with D perhaps matching TRBD1 (8 bases). Germline loops: CDR1 LNHDA, CDR2 SQIVND (reference sequence). V lost 3 bases and J lost 5, with 13 bases in between. This CDR3 contains 14 residues. The CDR3 sequence is CASSIDRGGETQYF. In DNA form, the CDR3 reads TGTGCCAGTAGTATCGACAGGGGAGGGGAGACCCAGTACTTC.

The chain combines TRBV7-9 with TRBJ1-1; D not certain. Deletions cut 1 base from V and 4 bases from J, with 7 bases between. The V gene's germline CDR1 is SEHNR and CDR2 FQNEAQ (reference sequence). The CDR3 totals 13 residues. The CDR3 region has the DNA TGTGCCAGCAGCTTAGAAGCGGCCACTGAAGCTTTCTTT. Its protein product is CASSLEAATEAFF.

This sequence joins TRBV4-3 and TRBJ2-6; TRBD1 matches 9 bases. V was clipped by 1 base and J by 2 bases; unmatched bases: 6. The CDR3 is 18 amino acids. Germline CDR1 is LGHNA and CDR2 is YSLEER. The CDR3 reads CASSQVAQGAAGANVLTF. CDR3 DNA sequence: TGCGCCAGCAGCCAAGTTGCACAGGGGGCGGCTGGGGCCAACGTCCTGACTTTC.

The chain employs TRBV11-2 and TRBJ2-5; the D gene could be TRBD1 or TRBD2 (5 bases each). Trimming stripped 4 bases from V and 7 bases from J, with 10 bases between. Germline loops: CDR1 SGHAT, CDR2 FQNNGV. The CDR3 extends over 12 amino acids. The CDR3 sequence: CASSSGRVTQYF. The CDR3 DNA follows: TGTGCCAGCAGCTCGGGACGGGTGACCCAGTACTTC. The whole variable domain, filled in from reference TRBV11-2 and TRBJ2-5, reads EAGVAQSPRYKIIEKRQSVAFWCNPISGHATLYWYQQILGQGPKLLIQFQNNGVVDDSQLPKDRFSAERLKGVDSTLKIQPAKLEDSAVYLCASSSGRVTQYFGPGTRLLVL.

This clone was seen once. This chain joins TRBV30 and TRBJ2-7; 10 positions agree with TRBD2. This CDR3 has 13 residues. Looked up from germline, CDR1 is GTSNPN and CDR2 is SVGIG (reference sequence). V gave up 6 bases and J gave up 6 bases; unmatched junction bases: 8. The CDR3 DNA reads as TGTGCCTGTCCCGGGACTAGCGACTCCGAGCAGTACTTC. Amino acid sequence: CACPGTSDSEQYF.